A single sample is the source of the 6 T cell receptor beta chains below, sequenced in a study of blood T cell repertoires in COVID-19. Some clones are missing from TCRdb's copy, which holds only in-frame ones; the method was immunoSEQ multiplex PCR. The sample consists of about 94,000 clones, 80% to 90% of them appearing once. The specimen was peripheral blood. The receptors derive from a woman of 80 years or more with acute or convalescent COVID-19.

This sequence joins TRBV6-5 and TRBJ1-3; possibly TRBD1 for D (5 bases). Trimming left V 7 bases short and J 0 bases short, with 10 bases between. This CDR3 is built from 14 residues. The V gene's germline CDR1 is MNHEY and CDR2 SVGAGI. The CDR3 protein is CASKTGFSGNTIYF. The CDR3 coding sequence is TGTGCCAGCAAAACAGGATTCTCTGGAAACACCATATATTTT.

The rearrangement uses TRBV27 and TRBJ2-3; no clear D gene. Trimming stripped 2 bases from V and 6 bases from J, with 9 bases between. In germline, CDR1 is MNHEY, CDR2 SMNVEV (reference sequence). The CDR3 totals 13 residues. CDR3 DNA sequence: TGTGCCAGCAGTTTAAAGAGGCAGGATACGCAGTATTTT. Amino acid sequence: CASSLKRQDTQYF.

The chain combines TRBV10-3 with TRBJ2-1; TRBD1 matches at 11 bases. The CDR3 has 16 amino acids. From germline, CDR1 is ENHRY and CDR2 SYGVKD. V lost 2 bases to trimming and J lost 6 bases; unmatched junction nucleotides: 6. CDR3 sequence reads: CAISERSGTGGNEQFF. In DNA, the CDR3 is TGTGCCATCAGTGAGAGGTCCGGGACAGGGGGCAATGAGCAGTTCTTC.

This rearrangement joins TRBV11-2 to TRBJ2-7, with a tentative D call TRBD2 (6 bases). Trimming cost V 5 bases and J 2 bases, with 10 bases left between them. This CDR3 contains 13 residues. Germline V gene lookup returns CDR1 SGHAT and CDR2 FQNNGV. CDR3: CASSLGEAYEQYF. For the CDR3, the DNA is TGTGCCAGCAGCCTCGGGGAGGCCTACGAGCAGTACTTC.

The chain has TRBV11-3 and TRBJ2-2; TRBD2 agrees at 7 bases. The length of the CDR3 is 17 residues. CDR1 is SGHNT, CDR2 YENEEA, per germline. The trim removed 4 bases at V and 4 bases at J, leaving 12 bases unmatched. CDR3 bases: TGTGCCAGCAGCTCACCGGTCGGGGGGACGGGCACCGGGGAGCTGTTTTTT. Translation gives CASSSPVGGTGTGELFF.

The chain carries TRBV15 and TRBJ1-1, with D possibly being TRBD1 (5 bases). This CDR3 contains 15 residues. Germline assignment: CDR1 LNHNV and CDR2 YYDKDF (reference sequence). Trimming stripped 3 bases from V and 4 bases from J, with 15 bases between. CDR3 coding DNA: TGTGCCACCAGCAGTCCAGGCCAGGGAGGCACTGAAGCTTTCTTT. Translation: CATSSPGQGGTEAFF.